This note documents a single TCR beta chain sequence. No antigen is known for it. Only in-frame clones appear in the TCRdb table, and some are missing; sequencing was by immunoSEQ multiplex PCR. The data contain 77,000 or so clones, 85% to 90% of them singletons. This entry is derived from a study of T cell responses to AZD1222 COVID-19 vaccine. General study results and limits: Spike was spanned by vaccine-associated CD4 TCRs, with dominance at 160-218 and 743-854. The study sampled repertoires only after the peak T cell response. Females made up more of the donors, who were largely white British, and clonal diversity may have come out too low.

CDR3 length: 12 residues. CDR1 SQVTM and CDR2 ANQGSEA come from the germline V gene. With 6 bases removed from V and 3 bases from J, the gap between germline ends came to 11 bases. Material: peripheral blood, obtained on day 0 of AZD1222 vaccination. The V call is TRBV29-1, the J call TRBJ1-2; D remains unclear. This receptor was identified in an adult in good health. The CDR3 DNA reads TGCAGCGTCCTGACCGGATACTATGGCTACACCTTC. Its protein product is CSVLTGYYGYTF.